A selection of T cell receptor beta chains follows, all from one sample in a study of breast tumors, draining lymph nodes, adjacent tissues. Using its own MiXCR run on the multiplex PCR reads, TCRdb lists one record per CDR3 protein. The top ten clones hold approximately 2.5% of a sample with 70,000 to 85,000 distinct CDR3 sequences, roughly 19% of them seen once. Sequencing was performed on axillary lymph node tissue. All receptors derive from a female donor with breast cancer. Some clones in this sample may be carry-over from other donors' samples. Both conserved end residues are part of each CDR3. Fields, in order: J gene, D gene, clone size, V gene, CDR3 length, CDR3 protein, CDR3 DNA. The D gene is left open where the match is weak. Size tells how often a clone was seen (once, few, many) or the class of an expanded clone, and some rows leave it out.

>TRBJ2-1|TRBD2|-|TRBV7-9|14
CASSSSGANNEQFF
TGTGCCAGCAGCTCTAGCGGGGCGAACAATGAGCAGTTCTTC
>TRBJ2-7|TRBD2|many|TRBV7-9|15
CASSQSQLAVDEQYF
TGTGCCAGCAGCCAATCCCAACTAGCGGTAGACGAGCAGTACTTC
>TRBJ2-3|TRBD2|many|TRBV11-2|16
CASSLQSSGTTDTQYF
TGTGCCAGCAGCTTACAGTCTAGCGGGACCACAGATACGCAGTATTTT
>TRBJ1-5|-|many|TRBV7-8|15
CASSSTGNSNQPQHF
TGTGCCAGCAGCTCGACAGGTAATAGCAATCAGCCCCAGCATTTT
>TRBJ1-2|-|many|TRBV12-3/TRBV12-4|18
CASSLDLVVRGPIYGYTF
TGTGCCAGCAGTTTAGATCTAGTCGTCCGGGGGCCAATTTATGGCTACACCTTC
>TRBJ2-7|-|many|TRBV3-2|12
CASSQQAYEQYF
TGTGCCAGCAGCCAACAGGCCTACGAGCAGTACTTC
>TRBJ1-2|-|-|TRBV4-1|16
CASSQDNRVSSYGYTF
TGCGCCAGCAGCCAAGATAACAGGGTCTCGAGCTATGGCTACACCTTC
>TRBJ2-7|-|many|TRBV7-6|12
CASSFDGYEQYF
TGTGCCAGCAGCTTCGACGGGTACGAGCAGTACTTC
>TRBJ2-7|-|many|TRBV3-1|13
CASSNVGSYEQYF
TGTGCCAGCAGCAATGTTGGCTCCTACGAGCAGTACTTC
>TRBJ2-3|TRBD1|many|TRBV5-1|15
CASSQQTGSTDTQYF
TGCGCCAGCAGCCAACAGACAGGGTCGACAGATACGCAGTATTTT
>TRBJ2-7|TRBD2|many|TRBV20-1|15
CSAGLAGGFSYEQYF
TGCAGTGCTGGACTAGCGGGAGGTTTCTCCTACGAGCAGTACTTC
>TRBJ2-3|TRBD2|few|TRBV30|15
CAWSVLAGGSDTQYF
TGTGCCTGGAGTGTACTAGCGGGAGGATCTGATACGCAGTATTTT
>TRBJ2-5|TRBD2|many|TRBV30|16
CAWSAGLAGARETQYF
TGTGCCTGGAGCGCGGGACTAGCGGGAGCTAGGGAGACCCAGTACTTC
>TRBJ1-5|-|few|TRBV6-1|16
CASSEGGGPLDQPQHF
TGTGCCAGCAGTGAAGGTGGGGGCCCCCTCGATCAGCCCCAGCATTTT
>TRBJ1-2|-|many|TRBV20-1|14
CSASNRKTNYGYTF
TGCAGTGCTTCAAACAGGAAGACTAACTATGGCTACACCTTC
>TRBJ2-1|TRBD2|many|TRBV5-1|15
CASSLGSGSIYEQFF
TGCGCCAGCAGCTTGGGAAGCGGGAGTATCTATGAGCAGTTCTTC
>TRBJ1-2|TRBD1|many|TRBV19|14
CASSISPRTGSGTF
TGTGCCAGTAGTATCAGCCCCAGGACAGGTTCGGGAACCTTC
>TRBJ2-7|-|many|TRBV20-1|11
CSARLTYEQYF
TGCAGTGCTAGGTTGACTTACGAGCAGTACTTC
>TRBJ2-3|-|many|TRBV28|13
CASSATDTDTQYF
TGTGCCAGCAGTGCGACAGACACAGATACGCAGTATTTT
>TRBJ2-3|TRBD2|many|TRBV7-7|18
CASSLVFLRESRTDTQYF
TGTGCTAGCAGCTTAGTATTTTTGCGGGAGAGCCGCACAGATACGCAGTATTTT
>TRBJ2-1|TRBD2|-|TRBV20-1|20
CSARPPRGASGSLSYNEQFF
TGCAGTGCTAGGCCCCCTAGAGGGGCTAGCGGGAGCCTCTCCTACAATGAGCAGTTCTTC
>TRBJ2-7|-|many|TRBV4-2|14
CASSQDGFSYEQYF
TGTGCCAGCAGCCAAGATGGGTTTTCGTACGAGCAGTACTTC
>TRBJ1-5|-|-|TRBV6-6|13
CASRPYSNQPQHF
TGTGCCAGCCGGCCTTATAGCAATCAGCCCCAGCATTTT
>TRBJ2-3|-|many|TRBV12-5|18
CASGLVLGGMLTTDTQYF
TGTGCTAGTGGTTTGGTACTTGGGGGTATGCTTACCACAGATACGCAGTATTTT
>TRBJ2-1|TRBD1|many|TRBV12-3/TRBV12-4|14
CASRPGTVYNEQFF
TGTGCCAGCAGGCCCGGGACAGTCTACAATGAGCAGTTCTTC
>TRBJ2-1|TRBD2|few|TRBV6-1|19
CASKTGRLAGGTSYNEQFF
TGTGCCAGCAAAACCGGGAGACTAGCGGGAGGGACCTCCTACAATGAGCAGTTCTTC
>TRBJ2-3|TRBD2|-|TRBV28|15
CASSSGGSGTDTQYF
TGTGCCAGCAGTTCTGGCGGGAGCGGCACAGATACGCAGTATTTT
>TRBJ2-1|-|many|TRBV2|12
CASSVLANEQFF
TGTGCCAGCAGTGTGTTAGCGAATGAGCAGTTCTTC
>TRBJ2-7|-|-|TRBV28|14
CASSLSYRSHVEYF
TGTGCCAGCAGTTTATCGTACAGGTCCCATGTGGAGTACTTC
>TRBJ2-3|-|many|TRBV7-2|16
CASLLRGRGPTDTQYF
TGTGCCAGCCTTCTTCGGGGAAGGGGCCCAACAGATACGCAGTATTTT
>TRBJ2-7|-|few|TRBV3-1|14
CASRGGYSSYEQYF
TGTGCCAGCCGCGGCGGTTATAGCTCCTACGAGCAGTACTTC
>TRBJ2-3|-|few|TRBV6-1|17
CASTPQGRENPTDTQYF
TGTGCCAGCACCCCGCAGGGGCGAGAGAACCCCACAGATACGCAGTATTTT
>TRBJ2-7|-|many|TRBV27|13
CASSLSGLYEQYF
TGTGCCAGCAGTTTATCGGGCCTCTACGAGCAGTACTTC
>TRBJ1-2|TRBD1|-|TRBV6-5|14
CASSYDRGNYGYTF
TGTGCCAGCAGTTACGACAGGGGGAACTATGGCTACACCTTC
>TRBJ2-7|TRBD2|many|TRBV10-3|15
CAISKAGGGASEQYF
TGTGCCATCAGTAAAGCGGGAGGCGGGGCATCCGAGCAGTACTTC
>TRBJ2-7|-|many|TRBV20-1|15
CSARGVQDLVGEQYF
TGCAGTGCTAGAGGTGTCCAGGACCTCGTCGGCGAGCAGTACTTC
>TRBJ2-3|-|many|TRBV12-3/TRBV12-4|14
CASSKGTQRDTQYF
TGTGCCAGCTCCAAGGGTACTCAGCGAGATACGCAGTATTTT
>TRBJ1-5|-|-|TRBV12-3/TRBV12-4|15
CASGFGRLSNQPQHF
TGTGCCAGCGGTTTTGGCAGGTTAAGCAATCAGCCCCAGCATTTT
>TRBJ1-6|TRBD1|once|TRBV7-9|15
CASNPNRGNDSPLHF
TGTGCCAGCAATCCAAACAGGGGTAACGATTCACCCCTCCACTTT
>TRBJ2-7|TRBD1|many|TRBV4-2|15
CASSQGGQGTKEQYF
TGTGCCAGCAGCCAAGGGGGACAGGGGACGAAGGAGCAGTACTTC
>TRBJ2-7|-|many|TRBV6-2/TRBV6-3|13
CASSWSSSYEQYF
TGTGCCAGCAGTTGGTCCAGCTCCTACGAGCAGTACTTC
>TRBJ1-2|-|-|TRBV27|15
CACSFGWGNGYGYTF
TGTGCCTGCAGTTTTGGATGGGGAAATGGGTATGGCTACACCTTC